A selection of T cell receptor beta chains follows, all from one sample in a study of response to subunit inactivated influenza vaccine. TCRdb re-analysed the RT-PCR reads in MiXCR, keeping a single row per CDR3 protein. The profile shows about 700,000 distinct CDR3 sequences, 11% to 15% of them singletons. Sequences were derived from PBMCs from blood, sampled 14 to 15 days before vaccination. Source of these receptors: a man in his forties or fifties who received an inactivated influenza vaccine. The CDR3 runs from the conserved cysteine through the conserved F or W. Rows may omit the clone size; those that give it use once, few, many or a size class.

V gene,clone size,J gene,CDR3 protein
TRBV6-2/TRBV6-3,.,TRBJ2-5,CASSYFKRGTGRETQYF
TRBV27,many,TRBJ2-7,CASSAGTGNNEQYF
TRBV15,.,TRBJ1-3,CATSRVKGAGNTIYF
TRBV29-1,.,TRBJ1-2,CSDQTGEPNYGYTF
TRBV5-6,.,TRBJ2-7,CASSLPRGLSYEQYF
TRBV14,.,TRBJ2-1,CASSRPNPASYNEQFF
TRBV5-1,few,TRBJ2-3,CASSRTGESTDTQYF
TRBV28,.,TRBJ2-3,CASSSSFLDTQYF
TRBV14,few,TRBJ2-3,CASSQGTRLADTQYF
TRBV2,few,TRBJ1-5,CASSEERRGNQPQHF
TRBV12-3/TRBV12-4,.,TRBJ2-5,CASSFRSGLETQYF
TRBV6-2/TRBV6-3,few,TRBJ2-7,CASSTINPVYSYEQYF
TRBV7-9,few,TRBJ2-7,CASNLLKGHEQYF
TRBV28,few,TRBJ2-3,CASSLFPIRRETDTQYF
TRBV20-1,few,TRBJ2-2,CSATGTSGTNTGELFF